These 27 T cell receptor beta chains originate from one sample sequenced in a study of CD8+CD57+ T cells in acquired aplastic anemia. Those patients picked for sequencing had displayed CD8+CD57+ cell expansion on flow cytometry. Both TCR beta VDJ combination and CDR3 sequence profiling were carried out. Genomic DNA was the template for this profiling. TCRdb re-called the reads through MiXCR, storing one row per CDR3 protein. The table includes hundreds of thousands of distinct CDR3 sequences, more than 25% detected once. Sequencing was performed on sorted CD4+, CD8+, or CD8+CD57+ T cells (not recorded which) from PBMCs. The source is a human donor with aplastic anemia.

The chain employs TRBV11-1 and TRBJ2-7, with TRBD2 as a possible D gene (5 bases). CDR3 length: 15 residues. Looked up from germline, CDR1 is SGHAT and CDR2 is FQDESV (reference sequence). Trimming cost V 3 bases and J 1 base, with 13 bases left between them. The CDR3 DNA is TGTGCCAGCAGCTTTTCCGGGATTGGGTCCTACGAGCAGTACTTC. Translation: CASSFSGIGSYEQYF.

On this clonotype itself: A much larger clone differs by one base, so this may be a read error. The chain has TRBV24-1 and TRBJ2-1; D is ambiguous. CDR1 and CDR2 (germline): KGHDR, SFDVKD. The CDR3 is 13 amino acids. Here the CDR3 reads CATSDLGVNERFF. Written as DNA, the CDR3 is TGTGCCACCAGTGATTTGGGGGTAAATGAGCGGTTCTTC.

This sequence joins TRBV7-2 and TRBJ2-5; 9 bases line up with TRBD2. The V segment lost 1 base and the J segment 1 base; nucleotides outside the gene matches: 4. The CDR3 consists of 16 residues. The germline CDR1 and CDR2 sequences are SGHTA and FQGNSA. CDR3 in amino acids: CASSLGRGGSQETQYF. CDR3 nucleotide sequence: TGTGCCAGCAGCTTAGGGCGGGGGGGAAGCCAAGAGACCCAGTACTTC.

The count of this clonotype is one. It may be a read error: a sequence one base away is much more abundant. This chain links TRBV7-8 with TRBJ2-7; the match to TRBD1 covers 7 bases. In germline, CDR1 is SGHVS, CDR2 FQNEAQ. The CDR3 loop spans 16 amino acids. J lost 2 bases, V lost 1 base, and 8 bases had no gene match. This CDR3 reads CASSLVVGTDPYEQYF. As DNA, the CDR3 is TGTGCCAGCAGCTTAGTTGTCGGGACAGATCCCTACGAGCAGTACTTC.

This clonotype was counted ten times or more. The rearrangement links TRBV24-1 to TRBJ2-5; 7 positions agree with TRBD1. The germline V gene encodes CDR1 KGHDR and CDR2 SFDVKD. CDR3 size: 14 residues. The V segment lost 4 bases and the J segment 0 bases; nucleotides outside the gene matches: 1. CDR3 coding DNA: TGTGCCACCAGTGACAGGGGGTACCAAGAGACCCAGTACTTC. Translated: CATSDRGYQETQYF.

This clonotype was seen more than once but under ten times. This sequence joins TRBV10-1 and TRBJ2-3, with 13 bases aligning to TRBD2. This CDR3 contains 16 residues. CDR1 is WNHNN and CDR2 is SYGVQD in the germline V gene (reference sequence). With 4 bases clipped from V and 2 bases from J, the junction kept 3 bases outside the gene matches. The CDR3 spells CASSGGLAGLTDTQYF. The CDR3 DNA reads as TGCGCCAGCAGTGGGGGACTAGCGGGACTCACAGATACGCAGTATTTT.

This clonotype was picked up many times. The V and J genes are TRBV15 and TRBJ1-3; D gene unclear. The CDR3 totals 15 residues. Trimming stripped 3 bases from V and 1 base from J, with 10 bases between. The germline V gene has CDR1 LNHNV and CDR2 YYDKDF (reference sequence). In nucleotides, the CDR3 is TGTGCCACCAGCAGGCCATGGGGTTCTGGAAACACCATATATTTT. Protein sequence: CATSRPWGSGNTIYF.

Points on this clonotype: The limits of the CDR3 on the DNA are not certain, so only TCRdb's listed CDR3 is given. The CDR3 protein is CASSFYICSAANYGYTF. V gene TRBV7-8 combines with J gene TRBJ1-2. CDR1 and CDR2 from the germline V gene are SGHVS and FQNEAQ. The CDR3 length is 17 residues, termini included.

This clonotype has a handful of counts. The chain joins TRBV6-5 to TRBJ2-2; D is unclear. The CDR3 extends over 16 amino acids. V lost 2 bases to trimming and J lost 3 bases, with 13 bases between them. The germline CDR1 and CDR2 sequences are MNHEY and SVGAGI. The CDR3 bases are TGTGCCAGCAGTTACCTCGGTGGTGTGGACACCGGGGAGCTGTTTTTT. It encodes CASSYLGGVDTGELFF.

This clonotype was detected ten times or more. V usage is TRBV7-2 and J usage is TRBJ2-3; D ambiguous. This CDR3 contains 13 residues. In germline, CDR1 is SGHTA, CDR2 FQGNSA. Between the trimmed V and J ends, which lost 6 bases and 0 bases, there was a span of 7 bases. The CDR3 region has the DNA TGTGCCAGCAGTTCGGACAGCACAGATACGCAGTATTTT. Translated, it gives CASSSDSTDTQYF.

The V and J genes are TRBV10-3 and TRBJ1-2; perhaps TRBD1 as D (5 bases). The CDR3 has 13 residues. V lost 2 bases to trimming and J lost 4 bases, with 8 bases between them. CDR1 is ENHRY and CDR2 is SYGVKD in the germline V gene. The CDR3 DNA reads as TGTGCCATCAGTGAGGCAGGGATCTATGGCTACACCTTC. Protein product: CAISEAGIYGYTF.

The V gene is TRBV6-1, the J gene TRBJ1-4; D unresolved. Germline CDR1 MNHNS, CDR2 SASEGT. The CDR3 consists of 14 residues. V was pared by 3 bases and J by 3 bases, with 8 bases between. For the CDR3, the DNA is TGTGCCAGCAGTGACAGCCGAGCTAATGAAAAACTGTTTTTT. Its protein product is CASSDSRANEKLFF.

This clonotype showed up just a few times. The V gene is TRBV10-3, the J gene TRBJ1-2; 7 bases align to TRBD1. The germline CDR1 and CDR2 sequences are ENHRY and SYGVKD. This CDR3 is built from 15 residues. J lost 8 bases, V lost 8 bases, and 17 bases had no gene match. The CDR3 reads CAILKGTADRRGYTF. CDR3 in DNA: TGTGCCATCTTAAAGGGGACAGCGGACAGGAGAGGCTACACCTTC.

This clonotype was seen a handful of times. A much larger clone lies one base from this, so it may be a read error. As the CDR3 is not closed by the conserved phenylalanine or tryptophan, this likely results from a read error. The DNA of the CDR3 is TGCAGTGCTAGAGGGACAAATAATTCACCCCTCCACTCT. It is translated as CSARGTNNSPLHS. The rearrangement joins TRBV20-1 to TRBJ1-6; the D gene is possibly TRBD1 (5 bases). The CDR3 covers 13 residues. CDR1 and CDR2 from the germline V gene are DFQATT and SNEGSKA (reference sequence). V lost 1 base and J lost 5, with 6 bases in between.

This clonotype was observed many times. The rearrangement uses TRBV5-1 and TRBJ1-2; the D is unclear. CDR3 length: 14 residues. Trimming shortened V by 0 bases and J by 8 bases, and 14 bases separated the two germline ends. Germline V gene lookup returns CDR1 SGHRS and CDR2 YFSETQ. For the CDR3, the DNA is TGCGCCAGCAGCTTGGAGGCCCACCCGGGAGGCTACACCTTC. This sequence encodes CASSLEAHPGGYTF.

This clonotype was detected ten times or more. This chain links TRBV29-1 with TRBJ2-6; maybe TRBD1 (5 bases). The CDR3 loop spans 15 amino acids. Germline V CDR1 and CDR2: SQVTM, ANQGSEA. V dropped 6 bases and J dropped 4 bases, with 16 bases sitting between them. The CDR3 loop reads CSVIGDRAGANVLTF. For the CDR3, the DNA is TGCAGCGTCATTGGTGACAGAGCCGGGGCCAACGTCCTGACTTTC.

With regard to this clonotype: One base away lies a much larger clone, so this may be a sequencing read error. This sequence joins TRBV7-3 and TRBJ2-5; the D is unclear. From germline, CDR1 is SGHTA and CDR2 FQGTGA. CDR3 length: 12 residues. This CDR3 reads CASGLTGETQYF. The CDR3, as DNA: TGTGCCAGCGGCTTAACCGGTGAGACCCAGTACTTC.

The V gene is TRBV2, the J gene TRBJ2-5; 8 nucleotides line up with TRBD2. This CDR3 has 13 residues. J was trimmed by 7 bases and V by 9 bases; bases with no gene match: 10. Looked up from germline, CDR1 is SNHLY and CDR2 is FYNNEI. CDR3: CARPPGGRGTQYF. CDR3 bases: TGTGCCAGACCTCCGGGGGGGAGGGGGACCCAGTACTTC.

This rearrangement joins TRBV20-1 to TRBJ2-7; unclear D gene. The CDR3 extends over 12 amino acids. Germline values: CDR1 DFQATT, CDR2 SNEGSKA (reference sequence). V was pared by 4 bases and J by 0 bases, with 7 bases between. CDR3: CSATARSYEQYF. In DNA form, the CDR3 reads TGCAGTGCTACGGCCCGCTCCTACGAGCAGTACTTC.

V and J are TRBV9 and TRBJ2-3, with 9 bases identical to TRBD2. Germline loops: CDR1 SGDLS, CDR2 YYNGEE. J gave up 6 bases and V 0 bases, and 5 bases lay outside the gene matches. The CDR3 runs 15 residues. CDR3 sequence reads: CASSVGSGRLDTQYF. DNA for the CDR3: TGTGCCAGCAGCGTAGGTAGCGGGAGACTCGATACGCAGTATTTT.

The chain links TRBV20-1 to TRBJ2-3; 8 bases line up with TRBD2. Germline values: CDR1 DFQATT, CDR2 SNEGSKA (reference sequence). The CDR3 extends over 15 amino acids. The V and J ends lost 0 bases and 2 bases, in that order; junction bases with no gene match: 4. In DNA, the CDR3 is TGCAGTGCTAGAGATATGGGACTAGTCACAGATACGCAGTATTTT. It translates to CSARDMGLVTDTQYF.

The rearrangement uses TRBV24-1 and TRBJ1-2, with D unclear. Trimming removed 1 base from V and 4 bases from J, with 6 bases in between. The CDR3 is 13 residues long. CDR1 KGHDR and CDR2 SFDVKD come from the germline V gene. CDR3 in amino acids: CATSDFGGYGYTF. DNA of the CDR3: TGTGCCACCAGTGATTTCGGCGGCTATGGCTACACCTTC.

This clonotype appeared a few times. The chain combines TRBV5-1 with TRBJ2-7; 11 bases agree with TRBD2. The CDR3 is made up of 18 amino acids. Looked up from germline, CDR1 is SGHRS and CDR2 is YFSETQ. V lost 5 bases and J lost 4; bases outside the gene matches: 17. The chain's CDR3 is CASSLGTVSGRAIYEQYF. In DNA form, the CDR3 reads TGCGCCAGCAGTCTGGGGACAGTTAGCGGGAGGGCGATATACGAGCAGTACTTC.

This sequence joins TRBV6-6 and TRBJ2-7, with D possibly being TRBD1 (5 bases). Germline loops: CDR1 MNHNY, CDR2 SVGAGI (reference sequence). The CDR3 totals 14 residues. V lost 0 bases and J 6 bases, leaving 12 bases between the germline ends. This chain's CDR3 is CASSYSTVSGEQYF. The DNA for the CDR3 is TGTGCCAGCAGTTACTCGACAGTATCTGGCGAGCAGTACTTC.

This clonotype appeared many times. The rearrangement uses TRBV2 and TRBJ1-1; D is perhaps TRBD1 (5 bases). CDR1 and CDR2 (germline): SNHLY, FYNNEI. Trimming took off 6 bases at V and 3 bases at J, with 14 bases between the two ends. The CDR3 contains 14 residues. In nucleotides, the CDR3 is TGTGCCAGCAGCACCCAGGGATCTGACACTGAAGCTTTCTTT. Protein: CASSTQGSDTEAFF.

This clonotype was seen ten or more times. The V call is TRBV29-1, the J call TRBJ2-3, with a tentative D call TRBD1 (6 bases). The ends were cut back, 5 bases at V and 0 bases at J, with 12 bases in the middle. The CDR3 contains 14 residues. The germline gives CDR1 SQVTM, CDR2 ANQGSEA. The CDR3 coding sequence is TGCAGCGTTCGGACAGCTACTAGCACAGATACGCAGTATTTT. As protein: CSVRTATSTDTQYF.

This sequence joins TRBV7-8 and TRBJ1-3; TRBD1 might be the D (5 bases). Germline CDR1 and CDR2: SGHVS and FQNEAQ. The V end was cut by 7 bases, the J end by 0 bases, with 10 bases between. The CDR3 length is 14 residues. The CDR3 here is CASNKGDSGNTIYF. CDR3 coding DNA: TGTGCCAGCAACAAAGGGGACTCTGGAAACACCATATATTTT.